Shown below are 17 T cell receptor beta chains from a single sample sequenced in a study of blood T cell repertoires in COVID-19. Only in-frame clones appear in the TCRdb table, and some are missing; sequencing was by immunoSEQ multiplex PCR. The sample yields fewer than 70,000 clones, roughly 88% seen once. The sequenced sample was peripheral blood. Source of these receptors: a human donor in a cohort sampled during active COVID-19.

This chain joins TRBV4-1 and TRBJ1-5; D is uncertain. Trimming cost V 0 bases and J 3 bases, with 6 bases left between them. CDR3 size: 14 residues. The germline V gene has CDR1 MGHRA and CDR2 YSYEKL. CDR3 DNA: TGCGCCAGCAGCCAAGATCGTAACAATCAGCCCCAGCATTTT. Protein: CASSQDRNNQPQHF.

The rearrangement joins TRBV7-9 to TRBJ1-4; D may be TRBD1 (6 bases). This CDR3 region has 15 residues. Germline V CDR1 and CDR2: SEHNR, FQNEAQ (reference sequence). Between the trimmed V and J ends, which lost 2 bases and 0 bases, there was a span of 7 bases. As DNA, the CDR3 is TGTGCCAGCAGCTTAAAGGGGGCAACTAATGAAAAACTGTTTTTT. This encodes CASSLKGATNEKLFF.

This chain connects TRBV5-6 to TRBJ1-1; D unclear. The V end lost 0 bases, the J end lost 5 bases, and 17 bases lay between the germline ends. The V gene's germline CDR1 is SGHDT and CDR2 YYEEEE. The CDR3 totals 16 residues. CDR3: CASSLVDSGRKTEAFF. The CDR3 DNA is TGTGCCAGCAGCTTGGTTGACTCGGGAAGAAAGACTGAAGCTTTCTTT.

The chain uses TRBV27 and TRBJ1-2; 7 nucleotides line up with TRBD1. V dropped 0 bases and J dropped 2; count of bases not matched to a gene: 9. Germline V CDR1 and CDR2: MNHEY, SMNVEV (reference sequence). The CDR3 extends over 17 amino acids. The CDR3, as DNA: TGTGCCAGCAGTTTATCGGAGTATAGGGGGCGGAACTATGGCTACACCTTC. It yields the protein CASSLSEYRGRNYGYTF.

This sequence joins TRBV6-2 or TRBV6-3 and TRBJ2-5, with TRBD2 matching over 9 bases. Germline-derived CDR1 and CDR2 are MNHEY and SVGEGT. This CDR3 has 15 residues. J gave up 6 bases and V 4 bases, and 9 bases lay outside the gene matches. The CDR3 loop is CASSFTGLAMKTQYF. The CDR3 nucleotides are TGTGCCAGCAGTTTCACCGGACTAGCGATGAAGACCCAGTACTTC.

The chain couples TRBV3-1 (or the pseudogene TRBV3-2) to TRBJ1-5, with D possibly TRBD1 on 5 matching bases. Trimming removed 0 bases from V and 3 bases from J, with 9 bases in between. The CDR3 consists of 15 residues. Germline-derived CDR1 and CDR2 are LGHDT and YNNKEL (reference sequence). The CDR3 nucleotides read TGTGCCAGCAGCCAAGATTCTGGGGCCAATCAGCCCCAGCATTTT. Encoded protein: CASSQDSGANQPQHF.

J is TRBJ2-5 and V is TRBV7-6; D may be TRBD2 (5 bases). The CDR3 is made up of 14 amino acids. The V end was cut by 5 bases, the J end by 9 bases, with 19 bases between. Germline CDR1 reads SGHVS; CDR2 reads FNYEAQ. The CDR3 here is CASSGRASPGAQYF. The CDR3 nucleotides are TGTGCCAGCAGCGGTCGGGCATCCCCCGGGGCCCAGTACTTC.

The sample holds one count of this clone. The chain employs TRBV21-1 and TRBJ1-2; no DNA check was done on the table's D call, TRBD1. TRBV21-1 is a known pseudogene. CDR3 length: 15 amino acids. The CDR3 DNA sequence: TGTGCCAGCAGCAAAGCGACAGAACCAAACTATGGCTACACCTTC. Protein sequence: CASSKATEPNYGYTF.

The J gene is TRBJ2-7, the V gene TRBV6-4; the D gene is possibly TRBD2 (7 bases). CDR1 is MRHNA and CDR2 is SNTAGT in the germline V gene. The CDR3 loop spans 15 amino acids. V lost 0 bases and J 5 bases, leaving 14 bases between the germline ends. This CDR3 is CASSDSRGGLHEQYF. As DNA, the CDR3 is TGTGCCAGCAGTGACTCGAGGGGGGGGTTGCACGAGCAGTACTTC.

The count of this clone is one. The rearrangement joins TRBV18 to TRBJ1-1; possible D gene TRBD1, 6 bases. The ends were cut back, 3 bases at V and 3 bases at J, with 14 bases in the middle. The CDR3 is 15 residues long. Germline-derived CDR1 and CDR2 are KGHSH and LQKENI. This CDR3 reads CASSPPDRPDTEAFF. CDR3 sequence (DNA): TGTGCCAGCTCACCGCCCGACAGGCCTGACACTGAAGCTTTCTTT.

This sequence joins TRBV2 and TRBJ2-2; 7 bases line up with TRBD2. The germline gives CDR1 SNHLY, CDR2 FYNNEI. This CDR3 contains 14 residues. V shed 10 bases, J shed 2 bases, and the junction held 7 bases outside the gene matches. The DNA of the CDR3 is TGTGCCACGAAGCGGGATCGAAACACCGGGGAGCTGTTTTTT. Translated, it gives CATKRDRNTGELFF. Full variable domain (missing parts from reference TRBV2 and TRBJ2-2): EPEVTQTPSHQVTQMGQEVILRCVPISNHLYFYWYRQILGQKVEFLVSFYNNEISEKSEIFDDQFSVERPDGSNFTLKIRSTKLEDSAMYFCATKRDRNTGELFFGEGSRLTVL.

The genes are TRBV28 and TRBJ2-1; TRBD2 aligns across 8 bases. V dropped 10 bases and J dropped 4; count of bases not matched to a gene: 9. Germline V lookup: CDR1 MDHEN, CDR2 SYDVKM. The CDR3 has 14 residues. The CDR3 nucleotides are TGTGCCATCTCGCCGGGGGGGAGGTACAATGAGCAGTTCTTC. Amino acids: CAISPGGRYNEQFF.

The gene calls are TRBV27 and TRBJ1-2; 7 nucleotides align to TRBD1. Germline-derived CDR1 and CDR2 are MNHEY and SMNVEV (reference sequence). V shed 6 bases, J shed 3 bases, and the junction held 4 bases outside the gene matches. The CDR3 spans 13 residues. CDR3 sequence reads: CASSVGTDYGYTF. CDR3 bases: TGTGCCAGCAGCGTCGGGACAGACTATGGCTACACCTTC.

This clone occurred once. The chain recombines TRBV5-4 with TRBJ2-3, with 10 bases matching TRBD2. The germline gives CDR1 SGHNT, CDR2 YYREEE (reference sequence). This CDR3 spans 16 amino acids. Unmatched junction bases numbered 8, after V lost 5 bases and J lost 2 bases. This CDR3 reads CASRSGLAESTDTQYF. The DNA of the CDR3 is TGTGCCAGCAGATCTGGACTAGCGGAATCCACAGATACGCAGTATTTT.

The chain recombines TRBV4-1 with TRBJ1-1; D perhaps matches TRBD1 (5 bases). CDR1 MGHRA and CDR2 YSYEKL come from the germline V gene. CDR3 size: 16 residues. The ends were cut back, 4 bases at V and 8 bases at J, with 23 bases in the middle. In DNA form, the CDR3 reads TGCGCCAGCAGCCCCACGCCTCCCACGGGGGGTCGGGAAGCTTTCTTT. This translates into CASSPTPPTGGREAFF.

This chain uses TRBV12-3 or TRBV12-4 with TRBJ2-7; TRBD2 matches at 9 bases. The CDR3 consists of 13 residues. Losses at the gene ends were 6 bases for V and 7 bases for J; bases not matched to a gene: 7. Here the CDR3 reads CASRAGLADEQYF. The DNA for the CDR3 is TGTGCCAGCAGGGCGGGACTAGCCGATGAGCAGTACTTC.

The J gene is TRBJ2-4, the V gene TRBV5-4; D might be TRBD1 (6 bases). With 2 bases removed from V and 5 bases from J, the gap between germline ends came to 17 bases. This CDR3 spans 16 amino acids. CDR1 is SGHNT, CDR2 YYREEE, per germline (reference sequence). The CDR3 region has the DNA TGTGCCAGCAGCTTTAGGGACCTCAGGGGCGAAAACATTCAGTACTTC. This translates into CASSFRDLRGENIQYF.